These T cell receptor beta chains were read from a single sample in a study of blood T cell repertoires in COVID-19. Method: immunoSEQ multiplex PCR; TCRdb's copy keeps in-frame clones and lacks some. This sample yields about 400,000 clones, of which 86% are seen a single time; over 1.1% belongs to the top ten. Source material: peripheral blood. The source of these receptors is a woman in her 30s with active or convalescent COVID-19. CDR3s include the opening cysteine and the closing phenylalanine or tryptophan.

V gene	J gene	CDR3 protein
TRBV10-1	TRBJ2-3	CASSESEGARTDTQYF
TRBV5-1	TRBJ1-3	CASSSSGQKGNTIYF
TRBV3-1/TRBV3-2	TRBJ1-5	CASSQGQGFNQPQHF
TRBV6-5	TRBJ1-2	CASSQATGGYGYTF
TRBV15	TRBJ2-5	CATSRDGGHEETQYF
TRBV10-3	TRBJ2-2	CAIRRTSGGSNTGELFF
TRBV6-5	TRBJ1-6	CASSYAGVLNSPLHF
TRBV11-2	TRBJ1-4	CASSLVGPGNTNEKLFF
TRBV29-1	TRBJ2-1	CSVQGANEQFF
TRBV2	TRBJ1-1	CASSQQGAQTEAFF
TRBV2	TRBJ1-2	CASNTGGLVYGYTF
TRBV5-4	TRBJ2-7	CASSLGGTGGTYEQYF
TRBV11-2	TRBJ2-3	CASSTQRGTSTDTQYF
TRBV19	TRBJ1-1	CASTRGGQGPEAFF
TRBV11-2	TRBJ2-3	CASSLLRGAHLGTDTQYF
TRBV18	TRBJ1-4	CASSPRPTGDNEKLFF
TRBV14	TRBJ2-7	CASSHPAGLAVSYEQYF
TRBV6-5	TRBJ1-6	CASQGSSYNSPLHF
TRBV27	TRBJ1-2	CASSPLDRGYYGYTF
TRBV9	TRBJ2-2	CASSVAAGGSTGELFF
TRBV30	TRBJ2-1	CAWRHDGTGTLAYNEQFF
TRBV6-4	TRBJ1-1	CASSPTVNTEAFF
TRBV6-1	TRBJ2-7	CASSVTLAGTVSYEQYF
TRBV10-2	TRBJ2-7	CATAGTGGNFWDEQYF
TRBV10-3	TRBJ1-5	CAIGEGYQPQHF
TRBV4-1	TRBJ2-1	CASSQLSGTGDNEQFF
TRBV24-1	TRBJ2-3	CATSDSSGLAGRTDTQYF
TRBV2	TRBJ1-5	CASSENPGMGNQPQHF
TRBV11-2	TRBJ2-5	CASSPQGPGETQYF
TRBV4-1	TRBJ2-7	CASSQDLPSGPTYEQYF
TRBV19	TRBJ1-4	CASSGQINEKLFF
TRBV7-9	TRBJ1-4	CASSRGQLTTNEKLFF
TRBV7-9	TRBJ1-2	CASSLGQGDYGYTF
TRBV5-6	TRBJ1-2	CASSLSWAANYGYTF
TRBV10-2	TRBJ1-2	CASSRTEFYGYTF
TRBV6-5	TRBJ1-3	CASSSGTGPGNTIYF
TRBV29-1	TRBJ1-2	CSVKGEREYGYTF
TRBV5-4	TRBJ1-1	CASSLDTANTEAFF
TRBV18	TRBJ2-7	CASSPSRGYEQYF
TRBV3-1/TRBV3-2	TRBJ1-1	CASSPGQANTEAFF
TRBV7-9	TRBJ2-1	CASSPRGRGNEQFF
TRBV27	TRBJ1-2	CASSFGHNYGYTF
TRBV12-3/TRBV12-4	TRBJ1-4	CASRSTGGVELFF
TRBV5-4	TRBJ2-7	CASSLKSGGAFDEQYF
TRBV6-6	TRBJ1-2	CASSYSRTGETF
TRBV15	TRBJ2-3	CATSRRSGSSDTQYF
TRBV6-6	TRBJ1-1	CASSPVYESGGTEAFF
TRBV3-1/TRBV3-2	TRBJ1-4	CASSSTGAQKLFF
TRBV3-1/TRBV3-2	TRBJ1-5	CASSQGGNRANQPQHF
TRBV10-2	TRBJ2-7	CASSGLQSYEQYF
TRBV11-2	TRBJ1-4	CASSLTGTTNEKLFF